The rows below give T cell receptor beta chains drawn from one sample of a study of radiotherapy plus CTLA-4 blockade in lung cancer. Generated by immunoSEQ multiplex PCR, the TCRdb table keeps only in-frame clones and is missing some. The data show about 64,000 clones, about 72% seen once. Sequencing used peripheral blood, obtained from a patient treated with radiotherapy plus ipilimumab. The origin of the receptors is a human donor with non-small cell lung cancer whose response to radiotherapy plus ipilimumab could not be evaluated. Each CDR3 is given with its conserved first and last residue. Size tells how often a clone was seen (once, few, many) or the class of an expanded clone, and some rows leave it out.

V: TRBV18
size: NA
CDR3: CASSPTGDNQPQHF

V: TRBV5-1
size: NA
CDR3: CASSLVSVAQETQYF

V: TRBV11-2
size: NA
CDR3: CASSFSRTSGNQFF

V: TRBV4-1
size: NA
CDR3: CASSQSRSTNEKLFF

V: TRBV11-2
size: NA
CDR3: CASSLVRGSQETQYF

V: TRBV5-6
size: NA
CDR3: CASSPGTGGGYEQYF

V: TRBV6-5
size: once
CDR3: CASSLLGGSNQPQHF

V: TRBV2
size: NA
CDR3: CASSGKNRGSYNEQFF

V: TRBV30
size: NA
CDR3: CAWSVRGGETEAFF

V: TRBV4-1
size: NA
CDR3: CASSQGSGGYEQYF

V: TRBV28
size: NA
CDR3: CASSPRTISGYTF

V: TRBV4-1
size: NA
CDR3: CASSQLGLNTEAFF

V: TRBV25-1
size: NA
CDR3: CASSDPLTGYTF

V: TRBV10-3
size: NA
CDR3: CAISESGSLAYEQYF

V: TRBV5-5
size: NA
CDR3: CASSFDRIVSGDQPQHF

V: TRBV5-4
size: NA
CDR3: CASSLASGDETQYF

V: TRBV21-1
size: many
CDR3: CASSKGGGSAEAFF

V: TRBV7-9
size: NA
CDR3: CASIQWEGGVRTEAFF

V: TRBV7-9
size: NA
CDR3: CASTPEGQKWYEQYF

V: TRBV5-1
size: NA
CDR3: CASSLDGAAVGFGEQYF

V: TRBV10-3
size: NA
CDR3: CAISGDRMTDTQYF

V: TRBV29-1
size: few
CDR3: CSVTGRGRYF

V: TRBV18
size: NA
CDR3: CASSPASGSRDTQYF

V: TRBV5-5
size: NA
CDR3: CASSPRTGTITEAFF

V: TRBV11-2
size: once
CDR3: CASSLGREETQYF

V: TRBV10-1
size: NA
CDR3: CASSESQGRLSTEAFF